This TCR beta chain emerged from a study of cytomegalovirus exposure and HLA in healthy donors. Overall study findings and caveats: Rare TCR sequences predominated, though certain public TCRs were found in many donors. Information on immune exposure was restricted to one variable (CMV serostatus). Previously analyzed data showed that most TCR beta V segments were productive at a frequency of about 87% or about 30%.

Details on this clone: No antigen is known for it. The junction differs from germline at one of its ends, possibly a read error.

Researchers ran the PCR with 60 Vbeta and 13 Jbeta primers. The data were produced by immunoSEQ multiplex PCR, yet TCRdb's version contains in-frame clones alone and is incomplete. The sample holds 54,000 or so clones, 50% to 70% seen once. The sample taken for sequencing was PBMCs. This TCR came from a human donor in good health.

The chain's CDR3 is CSSSLRPTGANEKLFF. DNA of the CDR3: TGTTCCAGCAGCTTAAGGCCGACAGGGGCTAATGAAAAACTGTTTTTT. The chain couples TRBV7-9 to TRBJ1-4; 8 nucleotides align to TRBD1. Germline loops: CDR1 SEHNR, CDR2 FQNEAQ (reference sequence). This CDR3 is 16 amino acids long.